The rows below give T cell receptor beta chains drawn from one sample of a study of blood T cells in healthy people across ages. Via MiXCR, TCRdb re-called the 5' RACE reads, giving one row per CDR3 protein. The top ten hold under 4.5% of the sample, which has some 760,000 distinct CDR3 sequences, approximately 25% seen once. The sample was also reused in another study, on T cells of mothers and their children.

The sequencing input was blood. These receptors were collected from a boy between 5 and 17 years old in good health. Each CDR3 is given with its conserved first and last residue. Each record gives: CDR3 DNA, CDR3 protein, V gene, clone size, CDR3 length, J gene, D gene. The D gene is left open where the match is weak. Clone sizes are given selectively: once, few, many, or a class where the clone is expanded.

CDR3 DNA: TGTGCTAGTGGTTCCTCCAGACTAGCGGGAAACACCGGGGAGCTGTTTTTT
CDR3 protein: CASGSSRLAGNTGELFF
V gene: TRBV12-5
clone size: .
CDR3 length: 17
J gene: TRBJ2-2
D gene: TRBD2

CDR3 DNA: TGTGCCAGCAGGGAGGCGGGACTGGTAAATTACGAGCAGTACTTC
CDR3 protein: CASREAGLVNYEQYF
V gene: TRBV12-3/TRBV12-4
clone size: .
CDR3 length: 15
J gene: TRBJ2-7
D gene: .

CDR3 DNA: TGTGCCAGCTCACCAGTGGGGGGAAGCAGCAATGAGCAGTTCTTC
CDR3 protein: CASSPVGGSSNEQFF
V gene: TRBV18
clone size: .
CDR3 length: 15
J gene: TRBJ2-1
D gene: .

CDR3 DNA: TGTGCCAGCAGCTTTGGCAGAGGTGACATCGGGGAGCTGTTTTTT
CDR3 protein: CASSFGRGDIGELFF
V gene: TRBV7-9
clone size: once
CDR3 length: 15
J gene: TRBJ2-2
D gene: .

CDR3 DNA: TGTGCCAGCAGTTCCATTCTGGTTACGAGCTCCTACAATGAGCAGTTCTTC
CDR3 protein: CASSSILVTSSYNEQFF
V gene: TRBV28
clone size: .
CDR3 length: 17
J gene: TRBJ2-1
D gene: .

CDR3 DNA: TGTGCCAGCAGCCTATTCGTGGGGGATGAAAAACTGTTTTTT
CDR3 protein: CASSLFVGDEKLFF
V gene: TRBV14
clone size: .
CDR3 length: 14
J gene: TRBJ1-4
D gene: .

CDR3 DNA: TGTGCCAGCAGCTTAATTAAGGACGCCCTATGGTTCGGCTACACCTTC
CDR3 protein: CASSLIKDALWFGYTF
V gene: TRBV7-9
clone size: .
CDR3 length: 16
J gene: TRBJ1-2
D gene: .

CDR3 DNA: TGTGCCAGCAGCTCCCGGACTAGCGGAGAGACCCAGTACTTC
CDR3 protein: CASSSRTSGETQYF
V gene: TRBV7-2
clone size: few
CDR3 length: 14
J gene: TRBJ2-5
D gene: TRBD2

CDR3 DNA: TGTGCCAGCAGTTTCCCCCAGGGCCATGAGCAGTTCTTC
CDR3 protein: CASSFPQGHEQFF
V gene: TRBV28
clone size: few
CDR3 length: 13
J gene: TRBJ2-1
D gene: .

CDR3 DNA: TGCGCCAGCAGCCAAGATAAACGGGGGGGATCGAACACCGGGGAGCTGTTTTTT
CDR3 protein: CASSQDKRGGSNTGELFF
V gene: TRBV4-3
clone size: few
CDR3 length: 18
J gene: TRBJ2-2
D gene: TRBD2

CDR3 DNA: TGTGCCAGCAGCGGAGCTCGTGGGACCCAGTACTTC
CDR3 protein: CASSGARGTQYF
V gene: TRBV11-2
clone size: .
CDR3 length: 12
J gene: TRBJ2-5
D gene: .

CDR3 DNA: TGTGCCAGCAGCCAAGATGTATCGCGGGAGCAGTTCTTC
CDR3 protein: CASSQDVSREQFF
V gene: TRBV14
clone size: .
CDR3 length: 13
J gene: TRBJ2-1
D gene: .

CDR3 DNA: TGTGCCAGCAGCTTAGCGCCGGGCGGGGGGGCATCAGATACGCAGTATTTT
CDR3 protein: CASSLAPGGGASDTQYF
V gene: TRBV7-9
clone size: few
CDR3 length: 17
J gene: TRBJ2-3
D gene: TRBD2

CDR3 DNA: TGTGCCAGCAGCCCGAGGGGAACGGGTAATGAAAAACTGTTTTTT
CDR3 protein: CASSPRGTGNEKLFF
V gene: TRBV7-2
clone size: .
CDR3 length: 15
J gene: TRBJ1-4
D gene: .

CDR3 DNA: TGTGCCAGCAGTTATCGGGAAAGGGGATACTCCTACGAGCAGTACTTC
CDR3 protein: CASSYRERGYSYEQYF
V gene: TRBV6-5
clone size: .
CDR3 length: 16
J gene: TRBJ2-7
D gene: .

CDR3 DNA: TGCAGAGCCAAGGGTCCGATTCCCGGGGAGCTGTTTTTT
CDR3 protein: CRAKGPIPGELFF
V gene: TRBV20-1
clone size: few
CDR3 length: 13
J gene: TRBJ2-2
D gene: .

CDR3 DNA: TGCAGCGTTGGACAGGGAAGGGCTGCGAACACCGGGGAGCTGTTTTTT
CDR3 protein: CSVGQGRAANTGELFF
V gene: TRBV29-1
clone size: .
CDR3 length: 16
J gene: TRBJ2-2
D gene: TRBD1

CDR3 DNA: TGCAGTGCTAATCAGGGCCTCTCTGGAAACACCATATATTTT
CDR3 protein: CSANQGLSGNTIYF
V gene: TRBV20-1
clone size: few
CDR3 length: 14
J gene: TRBJ1-3
D gene: .

CDR3 DNA: TGCGCCAGCAGCTTGGACGGGAGATGGAGCACAGATACGCAGTATTTT
CDR3 protein: CASSLDGRWSTDTQYF
V gene: TRBV5-1
clone size: .
CDR3 length: 16
J gene: TRBJ2-3
D gene: .

CDR3 DNA: TGCAGCGTTGACCTGGGGCTTCAGGGGAACACCTACAATGAGCAGTTCTTC
CDR3 protein: CSVDLGLQGNTYNEQFF
V gene: TRBV29-1
clone size: few
CDR3 length: 17
J gene: TRBJ2-1
D gene: .

CDR3 DNA: TGTGCCAGCAGTTACATCCGGGACAGGAAGACCCAGTACTTC
CDR3 protein: CASSYIRDRKTQYF
V gene: TRBV6-2/TRBV6-3
clone size: .
CDR3 length: 14
J gene: TRBJ2-5
D gene: TRBD1

CDR3 DNA: TGTGCCAGCATTAGAGCGGGGGGAGGAGAGACCCAGTACTTC
CDR3 protein: CASIRAGGGETQYF
V gene: TRBV2
clone size: .
CDR3 length: 14
J gene: TRBJ2-5
D gene: TRBD2

CDR3 DNA: TGTGCCACCAGGCCCGTTTGGTACACAGATACGCAGTATTTT
CDR3 protein: CATRPVWYTDTQYF
V gene: TRBV24-1
clone size: few
CDR3 length: 14
J gene: TRBJ2-3
D gene: .

CDR3 DNA: TGCGCCAGCAGCTTGGGAAGTCTCCAACCCTCCTACGAGCAGTACTTC
CDR3 protein: CASSLGSLQPSYEQYF
V gene: TRBV5-1
clone size: .
CDR3 length: 16
J gene: TRBJ2-7
D gene: .

CDR3 DNA: TGCAGCGTTGCTAAGGACAGGGAGGATGGCTACACCTTC
CDR3 protein: CSVAKDREDGYTF
V gene: TRBV29-1
clone size: .
CDR3 length: 13
J gene: TRBJ1-2
D gene: TRBD1

CDR3 DNA: TGTGCCAGCCGACTAGCGCAAGAGCAGTTCTTC
CDR3 protein: CASRLAQEQFF
V gene: TRBV7-2
clone size: .
CDR3 length: 11
J gene: TRBJ2-1
D gene: TRBD2

CDR3 DNA: TGTGCCAGCAGCTTAGATCTAGTAGAGACCCAGTACTTC
CDR3 protein: CASSLDLVETQYF
V gene: TRBV7-9
clone size: few
CDR3 length: 13
J gene: TRBJ2-5
D gene: .

CDR3 DNA: TGCAGTGCTAGATACCTGGGTATGGACACTGAAGCCTTCTTT
CDR3 protein: CSARYLGMDTEAFF
V gene: TRBV20-1
clone size: few
CDR3 length: 14
J gene: TRBJ1-1
D gene: .

CDR3 DNA: TGTGCTAGTTCGTTTGGCAGGGGGCGAGACACTGAAGCTTTCTTT
CDR3 protein: CASSFGRGRDTEAFF
V gene: TRBV12-5
clone size: few
CDR3 length: 15
J gene: TRBJ1-1
D gene: TRBD1

CDR3 DNA: TGTGCCAGCAGCCCTTCAATAGCGGGGGGAGGCAAAAACATTCAGTACTTC
CDR3 protein: CASSPSIAGGGKNIQYF
V gene: TRBV3-1
clone size: few
CDR3 length: 17
J gene: TRBJ2-4
D gene: TRBD2

CDR3 DNA: TGCAGTGCTTCCACCACGCGGGGGGACTATGGCTACACCTTC
CDR3 protein: CSASTTRGDYGYTF
V gene: TRBV20-1
clone size: .
CDR3 length: 14
J gene: TRBJ1-2
D gene: .

CDR3 DNA: TGTGCCAGCAGTGTCGGGGGGCCCCCGGACGAGCAGTACTTC
CDR3 protein: CASSVGGPPDEQYF
V gene: TRBV7-6
clone size: .
CDR3 length: 14
J gene: TRBJ2-7
D gene: .

CDR3 DNA: TGTGCTGCGAGGGGGTCGGGGGCCAACGTCCTGACTTTC
CDR3 protein: CAARGSGANVLTF
V gene: TRBV28
clone size: .
CDR3 length: 13
J gene: TRBJ2-6
D gene: .

CDR3 DNA: TGTGCCAGCAGCTTAGGTCAGGGTGGCGGCCAAGAGACCCAGTACTTC
CDR3 protein: CASSLGQGGGQETQYF
V gene: TRBV7-2
clone size: .
CDR3 length: 16
J gene: TRBJ2-5
D gene: .

CDR3 DNA: TGTGCCAGCACTCAACCAGGCCTCCAGAAGGTTGGCTACACCTTC
CDR3 protein: CASTQPGLQKVGYTF
V gene: TRBV2
clone size: .
CDR3 length: 15
J gene: TRBJ1-2
D gene: .